Following are 6 T cell receptor beta chains from one sample sequenced in a study of chemoradiotherapy in HPV16-positive cancers. This table comes from immunoSEQ multiplex PCR, and its TCRdb copy is limited to in-frame clones, with some not included. This sample carries about 67,000 clones, about nine tenths of them seen once, and the ten largest clones take 4% to 4.5%. The specimen comprised blood, sampled from a patient who underwent chemoradiotherapy. The receptors stem from a human donor with HPV-associated anogenital cancer.

The chain couples TRBV5-1 to TRBJ1-1; no definite D call. The germline V gene has CDR1 SGHRS and CDR2 YFSETQ. The CDR3 covers 15 residues. Trimming took off 1 base at V and 0 bases at J, with 10 bases between the two ends. The CDR3 sequence: CASSLSAGMNTEAFF. Written as DNA, the CDR3 is TGCGCCAGCAGCTTGTCCGCGGGGATGAACACTGAAGCTTTCTTT.

The V call is TRBV25-1, the J call TRBJ1-5; perhaps TRBD1 as D (6 bases). With 8 bases removed from V and 0 bases from J, the gap between germline ends came to 11 bases. Germline V gene lookup returns CDR1 MGHDK and CDR2 SYGVNS. The CDR3 is 14 amino acids. Here the CDR3 reads CASGVTGSNQPQHF. The CDR3 DNA follows: TGTGCCAGCGGGGTGACAGGTAGCAATCAGCCCCAGCATTTT.

To note about this clone: The sample holds other DNA sequences that translate to the same CDR3. The chain links TRBV28 to TRBJ2-2; tentative D call: TRBD1 (5 bases). V lost 6 bases and J lost 1, with 6 bases in between. CDR1 is MDHEN and CDR2 is SYDVKM in the germline V gene. CDR3 size: 13 residues. The CDR3 bases are TGTGCCAGCAGAACAGGGAACACCGGGGAGCTGTTTTTT. Protein product: CASRTGNTGELFF.

The V gene is TRBV6-5, the J gene TRBJ2-7; 9 nucleotides agree with TRBD2. Germline-derived CDR1 and CDR2 are MNHEY and SVGAGI. V lost 5 bases to trimming and J lost 4 bases; unmatched junction nucleotides: 9. This CDR3 contains 15 residues. In DNA, the CDR3 is TGTGCCAGCAGTGTGGCGACTAGCGGATATTACGAGCAGTACTTC. Translation gives CASSVATSGYYEQYF.

This rearrangement joins TRBV2 to TRBJ2-7, with a weak D call TRBD2 (6 bases). V gave up 1 base and J gave up 5 bases, with 15 bases separating them. Germline V gene sequence: CDR1 SNHLY, CDR2 FYNNEI. The CDR3 contains 15 residues. The CDR3 protein is CASSEGVGGLNEQYF. CDR3 bases: TGTGCCAGCAGTGAAGGTGTGGGGGGTCTAAACGAGCAGTACTTC. Looking up the rest from reference TRBV2 and TRBJ2-7 gives the full variable domain: EPEVTQTPSHQVTQMGQEVILRCVPISNHLYFYWYRQILGQKVEFLVSFYNNEISEKSEIFDDQFSVERPDGSNFTLKIRSTKLEDSAMYFCASSEGVGGLNEQYFGPGTRLTVT.

The rearrangement uses TRBV5-1 and TRBJ1-2; 8 bases are a match to TRBD1. There are 15 residues in the CDR3. The germline V gene encodes CDR1 SGHRS and CDR2 YFSETQ. J gave up 4 bases and V 0 bases, and 5 bases lay outside the gene matches. This chain's CDR3 is CASSLDRDRTYGYTF. The CDR3, as DNA: TGCGCCAGCAGCTTGGACCGGGACAGGACCTATGGCTACACCTTC.